This T cell receptor beta chain was obtained from a study of STAT5B mutations in CD4+ large granular lymphocyte leukemia. Study results and caveats: No patients shared main leukemic clonotypes, though about 24% appeared at low frequency elsewhere. Patient CD4-sorted repertoires looked more clonal than healthy CD4+ repertoires, even without putative leukemic clones.

Turning to this clone: Its antigen is still unknown.

Original processing notes: Productive clonotypes were detectable down to 2.59 x 10-5 frequency. The table came from immunoSEQ multiplex PCR; TCRdb's copy has only in-frame clones and leaves some out. V and J calls and clone size are those listed in that table; D and trimming were worked out from the DNA. The sample contains over 35,000 clones, approximately 85% of which appear only once. The receptor comes from a human donor in good health. Sequences were obtained from CD4+ T cells from blood buffy coats.

The CDR3 spells CASSEGTGAVETQYF. In DNA, the CDR3 is TGCGCCAGCAGTGAGGGGACAGGGGCGGTGGAGACCCAGTACTTC. The V call is TRBV10-1, the J call TRBJ2-5, with 10 nucleotides matching TRBD1. Germline V gives CDR1 WNHNN, CDR2 SYGVQD (reference sequence). V shed 2 bases, J shed 5 bases, and the junction held 5 bases outside the gene matches. This CDR3 has 15 residues.